This record covers a single T cell receptor beta chain. Germline V CDR1 and CDR2: ENHRY, SYGVKD. The ends lost 0 bases at V and 6 bases at J; junction bases unmatched: 1. This CDR3 spans 14 amino acids. This sample was included in a study of blood T cell repertoires in COVID-19. Study in general: Samples taken during acute and convalescent COVID-19 were collected in the United States, Italy and Spain. PBMCs, B-cell-depleted T cells, or T cells were the source of the cDNA or gDNA that made up the material.

Per the authors' pipeline: Reference gene primer amplification yielded estimated nucleated cell counts. The table came from immunoSEQ multiplex PCR; TCRdb's copy has only in-frame clones and leaves some out. The V and J calls and clone size were taken over from that table, and D and trimming were inferred from the DNA. The table shows more than 200,000 clones, with around 82% occurring only once. The chain has TRBV10-3 and TRBJ2-7; TRBD1 agrees at 11 bases. The specimen sequenced was peripheral blood. The TCR originated in a woman aged 40-49 years with active or convalescent COVID-19. The CDR3 DNA reads TGTGCCATCAGTGAGTCGGGACAGGGGGGCGAGCAGTACTTC. It encodes CAISESGQGGEQYF.